The 15 T cell receptor beta chains below all came from one sample that was sequenced in a study of identical twins. TCRdb redid the calling of the 5' RACE reads with MiXCR, one entry per CDR3 protein. The sample records about 340,000 distinct CDR3 sequences, 9% to 15% being singletons. These data were also reused for a study on yellow fever vaccine responses in identical twins.

Sample: CD8+ T cells sorted from blood. These receptors originate from a woman younger than 30 in good health.

This clonotype was counted ten times or more. The genes are TRBV4-1 and TRBJ1-5; unclear D gene. CDR1 is MGHRA, CDR2 YSYEKL, per germline. CDR3 length: 13 residues. V was pared by 3 bases and J by 3 bases, with 6 bases between. CDR3 in amino acids: CASSQVANQPQHF. CDR3 DNA: TGCGCCAGCAGCCAGGTAGCCAATCAGCCCCAGCATTTT.

The chain uses TRBV4-1 and TRBJ2-7; D uncertain. This CDR3 is built from 14 residues. Trimming took 0 bases from V and 5 from J, leaving 11 bases between them. Germline CDR1 reads MGHRA; CDR2 reads YSYEKL. In DNA, the CDR3 is TGCGCCAGCAGCCAAGAAGGAAAACGTGACGAGCAGTACTTC. Residues: CASSQEGKRDEQYF.

This clonotype is medium-sized. This rearrangement joins TRBV29-1 to TRBJ2-1, with 11 bases that match TRBD2. Germline V gene sequence: CDR1 SQVTM, CDR2 ANQGSEA. This CDR3 has 14 residues. The V segment lost 5 bases and the J segment 5 bases; nucleotides outside the gene matches: 5. The DNA of the CDR3 is TGCAGCGTTACCGGGACTAGCGGACACAATGAGCAGTTCTTC. Protein: CSVTGTSGHNEQFF.

This clonotype was seen only a few times. The rearrangement uses TRBV9 and TRBJ2-7, with D tentatively TRBD2 (6 bases). Germline values: CDR1 SGDLS, CDR2 YYNGEE. The CDR3 is 14 amino acids. V was cut by 0 bases and J by 7 bases, with 14 bases left in between. The CDR3 coding sequence is TGTGCCAGCAGCGTAGCTGCGGCGGGGAGGGAGCAGTACTTC. Its translation is CASSVAAAGREQYF.

At least ten counts were recorded for this clonotype. This chain connects TRBV5-1 to TRBJ2-7, with 7 nucleotides matching TRBD2. Germline CDR1 and CDR2: SGHRS and YFSETQ. This CDR3 is built from 16 residues. The V and J ends lost 4 bases and 2 bases, in that order; junction bases with no gene match: 12. DNA of the CDR3: TGCGCCAGCAGCCTCGGGGGGTTGGGGCTCACCTACGAGCAGTACTTC. Encoded protein: CASSLGGLGLTYEQYF. Full variable domain (rest looked up from reference TRBV5-1 and TRBJ2-7): KAGVTQTPRYLIKTRGQQVTLSCSPISGHRSVSWYQQTPGQGLQFLFEYFSETQRNKGNFPGRFSGRQFSNSRSEMNVSTLELGDSALYLCASSLGGLGLTYEQYFGPGTRLTVT.

This clonotype was counted ten times or more. The chain joins TRBV2 to TRBJ1-6; no definite D call. CDR1 is SNHLY and CDR2 is FYNNEI in the germline V gene. The CDR3 length is 12 residues. V lost 8 bases and J lost 6, with 8 bases in between. CDR3 amino acids: CASRLPNSPLHF. The CDR3 DNA follows: TGTGCCAGCCGACTCCCTAATTCACCCCTCCACTTT.

The rearrangement links TRBV20-1 to TRBJ2-7; maybe TRBD2 (5 bases). Germline assignment: CDR1 DFQATT and CDR2 SNEGSKA (reference sequence). The V and J ends lost 5 bases and 2 bases respectively, with 13 bases between them. The CDR3 is 13 amino acids. CDR3 sequence: CSAYRTGTYEQYV. CDR3 DNA sequence: TGCAGTGCTTATCGGACGGGAACCTACGAGCAGTACGTC.

Many counts were recorded for this clonotype. The chain combines TRBV5-1 with TRBJ2-7; 10 bases match TRBD1. The V gene end was trimmed by 0 bases and the J gene end by 4 bases; junction bases not matched to a gene: 1. The CDR3 covers 14 residues. The germline CDR1 and CDR2 sequences are SGHRS and YFSETQ. The CDR3 is CASSLEGQGYEQYF. The CDR3 DNA is TGCGCCAGCAGCTTGGAGGGACAGGGGTACGAGCAGTACTTC.

The CDR3: CASSLRDFTGELFF. DNA of the CDR3: TGCGCCAGCAGCCTACGGGACTTTACCGGGGAGCTGTTTTTT. The chain uses TRBV4-1 and TRBJ2-2; perhaps TRBD2 as D (6 bases). V lost 4 bases and J 5 bases, leaving 11 bases between the germline ends. Germline CDR1 is MGHRA and CDR2 is YSYEKL. The length of the CDR3 is 14 residues.

This clonotype was observed many times. The V gene is TRBV12-3 or TRBV12-4, the J gene TRBJ2-1, with TRBD1 matching 9 bases. The CDR3 contains 15 residues. The V gene end was trimmed by 2 bases and the J gene end by 4 bases; junction bases not matched to a gene: 3. CDR3 DNA sequence: TGTGCCAGCAGTTTACGGGGACAGGGATACAATGAGCAGTTCTTC. Its translation is CASSLRGQGYNEQFF.

This clonotype was seen more than once but under ten times. V is TRBV3-1 and J is TRBJ2-4; 11 nucleotides agree with TRBD1. After removal of 4 bases from V and 2 bases from J, the junction contained 16 bases not matched to a gene. The CDR3 is 20 amino acids. Looked up from germline, CDR1 is LGHDT and CDR2 is YNNKEL (reference sequence). As DNA, the CDR3 is TGTGCCAGCAGCCGCACTTGGGCTCGAGGGACAGGGGGGACCAAAAACATTCAGTACTTC. Translated, it gives CASSRTWARGTGGTKNIQYF.

This sequence joins TRBV2 and TRBJ2-1, with D perhaps being TRBD1 or TRBD2 (6 bases each). This CDR3 has 14 amino acids. CDR1 SNHLY and CDR2 FYNNEI come from the germline V gene. The ends were cut back, 2 bases at V and 8 bases at J, with 13 bases in the middle. DNA of the CDR3: TGTGCCAGCAGTGAACAGGGGAGGTCGGATGAGCAGTTCTTC. It is translated as CASSEQGRSDEQFF.

This clonotype was picked up a small number of times. This chain connects TRBV27 to TRBJ2-3; unclear D gene. Trimming left V 8 bases short and J 0 bases short, with 15 bases between. CDR1 MNHEY and CDR2 SMNVEV come from the germline V gene (reference sequence). This CDR3 spans 15 amino acids. DNA for the CDR3: TGTGCCAGCGGATTCCCTCCCCCTAGCACAGATACGCAGTATTTT. Its translation: CASGFPPPSTDTQYF.

This clonotype was seen repeatedly, ten times or more. The gene calls are TRBV11-2 and TRBJ2-1; 8 nucleotides agree with TRBD2. V lost 3 bases to trimming and J lost 4 bases; unmatched junction nucleotides: 2. The CDR3 is made up of 14 amino acids. Germline lookup yields CDR1 SGHAT and CDR2 FQNNGV. CDR3: CASSFPSGYNEQFF. Here the CDR3 DNA reads TGTGCCAGCAGCTTCCCTAGCGGGTACAATGAGCAGTTCTTC.

The chain carries TRBV12-3 or TRBV12-4 and TRBJ2-7; D remains ambiguous. The CDR3 totals 12 residues. The V end lost 3 bases, the J end lost 6 bases, and 9 bases lay between the germline ends. The CDR3 DNA sequence: TGTGCCAGCAGTTTGAAGTTGGTCGAGCAGTACTTC. It codes for CASSLKLVEQYF.